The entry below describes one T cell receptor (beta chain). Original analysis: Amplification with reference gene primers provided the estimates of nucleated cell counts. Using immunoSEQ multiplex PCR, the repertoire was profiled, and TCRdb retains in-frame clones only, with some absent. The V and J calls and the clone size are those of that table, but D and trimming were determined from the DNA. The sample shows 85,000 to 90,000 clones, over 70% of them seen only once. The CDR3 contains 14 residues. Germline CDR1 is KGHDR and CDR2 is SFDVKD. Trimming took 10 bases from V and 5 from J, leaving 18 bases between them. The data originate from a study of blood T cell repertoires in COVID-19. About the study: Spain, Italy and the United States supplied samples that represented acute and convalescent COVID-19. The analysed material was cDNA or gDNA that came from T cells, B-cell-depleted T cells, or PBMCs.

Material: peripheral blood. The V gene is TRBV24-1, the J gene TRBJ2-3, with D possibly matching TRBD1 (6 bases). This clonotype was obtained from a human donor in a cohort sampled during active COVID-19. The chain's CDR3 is CATGGRATKDTQYF. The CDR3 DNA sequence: TGTGCCACAGGGGGTCGGGCGACGAAAGATACGCAGTATTTT.